This TCR beta chain was sequenced for a study of T-cell reconstitution after alpha-beta-depleted transplantation in children. Study results and caveats: Among T cells one year after transplant, newly produced cells accounted for most counts and diversity. From surviving recipient T cells and thymic progenitors came the high day-60 TCRbeta diversity observed in some patients. Expanded clones from the graft, numbering several hundred, reportedly supplied alpha-beta T cells about two months after transplant.

Unique molecular identifiers were used in preparing the TCRbeta library. TCRdb independently ran MiXCR on the PCR reads; one entry per CDR3 protein. The sample shows around 800,000 distinct CDR3 sequences, around 17% of them seen only once. The V gene's germline CDR1 is MNHNS and CDR2 SASEGT. The CDR3 has 13 amino acids. Trimming shortened V by 6 bases and J by 7 bases, and 16 bases separated the two germline ends. This clonotype was seen a handful of times. Its matching antigen is unknown. The sequencing here drew on PBMCs, mostly from graft donor cells, taken 360 days after TCRalphabeta/CD19-depleted stem cell transplant. The chain employs TRBV6-1 and TRBJ2-7; D gene ambiguous. This sequence originates from a male patient under 18 who had a stem cell transplant for acute lymphoblastic leukemia, so the T cells may come from the graft donor. The CDR3 DNA reads TGTGCCAGCAGCCACGCTCCGAGAAGAGAGCAGTACTTC. Protein: CASSHAPRREQYF.